This T cell receptor beta chain was obtained from a study of cytomegalovirus exposure and HLA in healthy donors. Findings and limits, study-wide: Confirmation was obtained in vitro that a few CMV-associated chains are specific for CMV antigens. Using a false discovery rate of 0.05, a later analysis showed that approximately 16,000 TCR beta sequences were associated with HLA alleles.

To note about this clone: Its target is not known.

The CDR3 is 15 residues long. V was clipped by 8 bases and J by 6 bases, with 20 bases between them. Germline V gene sequence: CDR1 MNHNY, CDR2 SVGAGI (reference sequence). 60 Vbeta and 13 Jbeta primers were used in PCR. Assay: immunoSEQ multiplex PCR; the TCRdb copy retains only in-frame clones and omits some. The sample has some 170,000 clones; around 81% are singletons. Sequencing was performed on PBMCs. The rearrangement joins TRBV6-6 to TRBJ1-5; possibly TRBD1 for D (6 bases). The clonotype comes from a woman aged 45 to 65 in good health and CMV-seronegative. This CDR3 is CASGRGQGKGQPQHF. CDR3 nucleotides: TGTGCCAGCGGGCGAGGGCAGGGGAAAGGTCAGCCCCAGCATTTT.